This T cell receptor beta chain originates from a study of STAT5B mutations in CD4+ large granular lymphocyte leukemia. General observations from the study: Top patient clones used TRBV06 genes more often: 8/27 versus 2/35 in controls. Main leukemic clonotypes were patient-specific, but 25% appeared at low frequency elsewhere.

Produced via immunoSEQ multiplex PCR; TCRdb's table is partial and in-frame only. Of around 30,000 clones in the sample, more than 75% were seen once. Buffy coats from healthy blood donors served as controls. Looked up from germline, CDR1 is ENHRY and CDR2 is SYGVKD. CDR3 size: 18 residues. V was clipped by 5 bases and J by 1 base; unmatched bases: 15. This clone was counted a single time. Antigen: not known. Sequencing was done on a sample of CD4+ T cells from blood buffy coats. The V and J genes are TRBV10-3 and TRBJ1-1; TRBD1 matches 8 bases. This clonotype originated in a human donor in good health. CDR3 loop: CAISPSTGTGEKNTEAFF. The CDR3 DNA follows: TGTGCCATCAGTCCATCCACCGGGACAGGAGAAAAGAACACTGAAGCTTTCTTT.